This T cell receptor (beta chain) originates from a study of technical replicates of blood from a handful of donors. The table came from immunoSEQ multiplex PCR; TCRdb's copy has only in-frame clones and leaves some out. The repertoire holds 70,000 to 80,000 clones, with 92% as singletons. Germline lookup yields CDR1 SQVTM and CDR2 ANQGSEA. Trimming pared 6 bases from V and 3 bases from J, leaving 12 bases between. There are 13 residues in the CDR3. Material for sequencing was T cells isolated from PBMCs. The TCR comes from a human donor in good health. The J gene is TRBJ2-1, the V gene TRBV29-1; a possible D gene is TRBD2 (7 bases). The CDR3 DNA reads TGCAGCGTGAGGGGGGGTCGCTACAATGAGCAGTTCTTC. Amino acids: CSVRGGRYNEQFF.